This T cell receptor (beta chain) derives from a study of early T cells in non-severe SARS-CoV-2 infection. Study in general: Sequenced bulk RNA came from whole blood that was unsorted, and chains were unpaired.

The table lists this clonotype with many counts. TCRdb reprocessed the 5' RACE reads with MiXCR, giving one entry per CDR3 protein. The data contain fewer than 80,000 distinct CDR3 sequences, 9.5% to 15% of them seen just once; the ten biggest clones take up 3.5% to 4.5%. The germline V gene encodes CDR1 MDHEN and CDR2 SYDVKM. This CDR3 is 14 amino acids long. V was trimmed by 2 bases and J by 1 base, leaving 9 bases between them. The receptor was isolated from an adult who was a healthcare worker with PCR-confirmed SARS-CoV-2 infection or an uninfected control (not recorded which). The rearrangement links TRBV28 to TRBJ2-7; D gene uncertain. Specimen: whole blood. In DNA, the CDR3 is TGTGCCAGCAGTTTAACGGGCGGTTCCTACGAGCAGTACTTC. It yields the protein CASSLTGGSYEQYF.